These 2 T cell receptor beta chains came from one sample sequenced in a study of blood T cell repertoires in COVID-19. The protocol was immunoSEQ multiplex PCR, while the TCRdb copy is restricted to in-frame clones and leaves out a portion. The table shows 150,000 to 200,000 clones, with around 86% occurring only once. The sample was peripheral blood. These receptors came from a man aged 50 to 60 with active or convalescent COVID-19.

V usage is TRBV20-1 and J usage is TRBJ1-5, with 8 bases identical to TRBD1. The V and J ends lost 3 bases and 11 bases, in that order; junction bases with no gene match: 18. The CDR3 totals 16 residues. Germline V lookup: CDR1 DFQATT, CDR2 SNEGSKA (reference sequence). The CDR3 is CSASSFGTGSKQAQHF. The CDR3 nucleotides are TGCAGTGCTAGTAGCTTCGGGACAGGCTCTAAGCAGGCCCAGCATTTT.

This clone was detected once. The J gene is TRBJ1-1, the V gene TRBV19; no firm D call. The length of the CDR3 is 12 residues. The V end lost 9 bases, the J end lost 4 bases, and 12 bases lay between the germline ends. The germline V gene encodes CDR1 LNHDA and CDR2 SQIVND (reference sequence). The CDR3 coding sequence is TGTGCCAGCGGACGGGAGAGCACTGAAGCTTTCTTT. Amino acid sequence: CASGRESTEAFF.